The rows below give T cell receptor beta chains drawn from one sample of a study of T cells in Graves' hyperthyroidism and ophthalmopathy. TCRdb used MiXCR to reprocess the multiplex PCR reads, holding one entry per CDR3 protein. The sample has 600,000 or so distinct CDR3 sequences; 12% to 15% are singletons. Sequencing used blood. These receptors were obtained from a woman between 18 and 29 years old with Graves' ophthalmopathy. Each CDR3 is given with its conserved first and last residue. The order of the fields is V gene, J gene, CDR3 protein.

v_call: TRBV7-3; j_call: .; cdr3_aa: CASSPGLAGAYEQFF
v_call: TRBV12-3/TRBV12-4; j_call: TRBJ1-2; cdr3_aa: CASSSELYGYTF
v_call: TRBV27; j_call: TRBJ2-2; cdr3_aa: CASSPQVMRVNTGELFF
v_call: TRBV6-5; j_call: TRBJ2-7; cdr3_aa: CASSYGTSGNPYEQYF
v_call: TRBV7-2; j_call: TRBJ2-7; cdr3_aa: CASSLAGGPNSYEQYF
v_call: TRBV27; j_call: TRBJ1-6; cdr3_aa: CATSGVRAPRDSPLHF
v_call: TRBV9; j_call: TRBJ1-2; cdr3_aa: CASSVATDYGYTF
v_call: TRBV18; j_call: TRBJ2-7; cdr3_aa: CASSLHVGGYEQYF
v_call: TRBV20-1; j_call: TRBJ2-4; cdr3_aa: CSARELPGNIQYF
v_call: TRBV11-2; j_call: TRBJ2-3; cdr3_aa: CASSLELSGRGDTQYF
v_call: TRBV29-1; j_call: TRBJ2-7; cdr3_aa: CSVETGVSYEQYF
v_call: TRBV7-8; j_call: TRBJ2-1; cdr3_aa: CASSHPGTSPHNEQFF
v_call: TRBV12-3/TRBV12-4; j_call: TRBJ2-3; cdr3_aa: CASSSGGGIAGPPDTQYF
v_call: TRBV9; j_call: TRBJ2-2; cdr3_aa: CASSVSGLATGELFF
v_call: TRBV28; j_call: TRBJ2-7; cdr3_aa: CASNQGYEQYF
v_call: TRBV30; j_call: TRBJ2-2; cdr3_aa: CACPGSQGATGELFF
v_call: TRBV4-1; j_call: TRBJ2-5; cdr3_aa: CASSLYSPAQQTQYF
v_call: TRBV19; j_call: TRBJ2-7; cdr3_aa: CASSASGRDTSYEQYF
v_call: TRBV27; j_call: TRBJ2-7; cdr3_aa: CASSLRAGVMYEQYF
v_call: TRBV10-1; j_call: TRBJ2-7; cdr3_aa: CASSEEIQGARKTYEQYF
v_call: TRBV3-1; j_call: TRBJ2-1; cdr3_aa: CASSPTGGRYFEQFF
v_call: TRBV6-2/TRBV6-3; j_call: TRBJ2-7; cdr3_aa: CASHRGIAPYEQYF
v_call: TRBV20-1; j_call: TRBJ2-7; cdr3_aa: CSAGGTSGAYEQYF
v_call: TRBV7-2; j_call: TRBJ2-1; cdr3_aa: CASSPTSGGYNEQFF
v_call: TRBV28; j_call: TRBJ1-1; cdr3_aa: CASSLIGGGRVTEAFF
v_call: TRBV27; j_call: TRBJ1-2; cdr3_aa: CASSFRDLRGYTF
v_call: TRBV5-1; j_call: TRBJ2-7; cdr3_aa: CASSLAPTGQSGSYEQYF
v_call: TRBV4-3; j_call: TRBJ1-3; cdr3_aa: CASSQESSPGNTIYF
v_call: TRBV5-1; j_call: TRBJ2-3; cdr3_aa: CASSPTQGDYTDTQYF
v_call: TRBV9; j_call: TRBJ1-3; cdr3_aa: CASSVAGARGNTIYF
v_call: TRBV5-6; j_call: TRBJ1-4; cdr3_aa: CASSWRSEKLFF
v_call: TRBV5-1; j_call: TRBJ2-1; cdr3_aa: CASTPTSGRYNEQFF
v_call: TRBV6-9; j_call: TRBJ2-3; cdr3_aa: CASSSGARIGTDTQYF
v_call: TRBV24-1; j_call: TRBJ2-1; cdr3_aa: CATSDLTGDWRGNEQFF
v_call: TRBV20-1; j_call: TRBJ1-1; cdr3_aa: CSAREKGQIYTEAFF
v_call: TRBV4-3; j_call: TRBJ2-7; cdr3_aa: CASSQDVTASSYEQYF
v_call: TRBV5-1; j_call: TRBJ1-5; cdr3_aa: CASREGVGGQPQHF
v_call: TRBV29-1; j_call: TRBJ2-3; cdr3_aa: CSVPQGGWDTQYF
v_call: TRBV6-1; j_call: TRBJ2-6; cdr3_aa: CASIGIPGQGASGANVLTF
v_call: TRBV6-1; j_call: TRBJ2-1; cdr3_aa: CASLLAGSYNEQFF
v_call: TRBV30; j_call: TRBJ2-3; cdr3_aa: CAWSALAGVGDTQYF
v_call: TRBV28; j_call: TRBJ2-7; cdr3_aa: CASSAAGTGGPYEQYF
v_call: TRBV3-1; j_call: TRBJ1-5; cdr3_aa: CASSQLGGAGGNQPQHF
v_call: TRBV10-3; j_call: TRBJ2-3; cdr3_aa: CAISESGGPSGTDTQYF
v_call: TRBV7-9; j_call: TRBJ1-6; cdr3_aa: CASSRLRAGITSPLHF
v_call: TRBV7-3; j_call: TRBJ2-7; cdr3_aa: CASSFSGRNEQYF
v_call: TRBV7-3; j_call: TRBJ1-3; cdr3_aa: CASSLSAGGSGNTIYF